These 6 T cell receptor beta chains originate from one sample sequenced in a study of immune heterogeneity within non-small cell lung tumors. Template input was genomic DNA from bulk tumor (around 640 ng per sample). Spaced far apart, several biopsies were taken from each primary tumor during surgery. Patients went through curative surgery, and their non-small cell lung cancer was untreated and newly diagnosed. TCR beta CDR3 amplification used multiplex PCR with 32 V and 13 J primers. TCRdb re-called the multiplex PCR reads through MiXCR, storing one row per CDR3 protein. The data contain about 2,800 distinct CDR3 sequences, about 45% of them singletons. Source material: lung tumor tissue. Receptors were obtained from a woman aged 60-75 years with non-small cell lung cancer.

This sequence joins TRBV6-1 and TRBJ2-7; 11 bases are shared with TRBD2. The germline CDR1 and CDR2 sequences are MNHNS and SASEGT. The CDR3 extends over 15 amino acids. V shed 1 base and J 3 bases; nucleotides not matched to a gene: 2. CDR3 region: CASSEGLAGNYEQYF. The CDR3 DNA sequence: TGTGCCAGCAGTGAAGGACTAGCGGGAAACTACGAGCAGTACTTC.

V is TRBV7-8 and J is TRBJ1-2, with D unresolved. Trimming pared 5 bases from V and 0 bases from J, leaving 19 bases between. Germline V CDR1 and CDR2: SGHVS, FQNEAQ. The CDR3 length is 17 residues. CDR3 in DNA: TGTGCCAGCAGCCCCATTATAGGAGAACAGACTAACTATGGCTACACCTTC. Encoded protein: CASSPIIGEQTNYGYTF.

This clonotype has just a few counts. V usage is TRBV20-1 and J usage is TRBJ1-6; no clear D. Per the germline V gene, CDR1 is DFQATT and CDR2 is SNEGSKA (reference sequence). This CDR3 is 18 amino acids long. Trimming removed 4 bases from V and 5 bases from J, with 24 bases in between. For the CDR3, the DNA is TGCAGTGCTAACCTCATAGGCCTAATCGACAAAGATAATTCACCCCTCCACTTT. Its translation: CSANLIGLIDKDNSPLHF.

The chain has TRBV19 and TRBJ2-2; D is unclear. V shed 7 bases and J shed 5 bases, with 14 bases lying between them. The CDR3 spans 14 residues. CDR1 is LNHDA and CDR2 is SQIVND in the germline V gene (reference sequence). This chain's CDR3 is CASNRLEQTGELFF. CDR3 bases: TGTGCCAGTAATAGACTTGAGCAAACCGGGGAGCTGTTTTTT.

The chain carries TRBV5-1 and TRBJ2-7; D unresolved. Trimming took off 0 bases at V and 3 bases at J, with 7 bases between the two ends. Germline assignment: CDR1 SGHRS and CDR2 YFSETQ. CDR3 size: 13 residues. The CDR3 DNA is TGCGCCAGCAGCTTGGGTACACTCTACGAGCAGTACTTC. It is translated as CASSLGTLYEQYF.

This clonotype was seen more than once but under ten times. The J gene is TRBJ2-3, the V gene TRBV28, with TRBD2 identical over 9 bases. Trimming at V came to 6 bases and at J to 4 bases, leaving 20 bases not matched to a gene. The CDR3 spans 19 residues. Looked up from germline, CDR1 is MDHEN and CDR2 is SYDVKM. This CDR3 reads CASSYHHTGGGRVADTQYF. CDR3 nucleotide sequence: TGTGCCAGCAGCTACCACCACACCGGGGGCGGGAGGGTTGCAGATACGCAGTATTTT.